A selection of T cell receptor beta chains follows, all from one sample in a study of blood T cell repertoires in COVID-19. Clones were sequenced by immunoSEQ multiplex PCR, and TCRdb holds only the in-frame ones, with some missing. The sample includes just over 25,000 clones, 90% of them seen just once. Sequencing was performed on peripheral blood. The receptors originated from a man in his 70s with acute or convalescent COVID-19. Both conserved end residues are part of each CDR3. Each record gives: J gene, D gene, CDR3 length, V gene, clone size, CDR3 protein, CDR3 DNA. The D gene is left open where the match is weak. Rows may omit the clone size; those that give it use once, few, many or a size class.

TRBJ1-2,NA,10,TRBV20-1,NA,CSARGRVPVF,TGCAGTGCTAGAGGGCGGGTTCCCGTCTTC
TRBJ1-1,TRBD1,13,TRBV11-2,NA,CASRRQGPQNAFF,TGTGCCAGCAGAAGACAGGGGCCCCAAAACGCTTTCTTT
TRBJ2-1,TRBD2,13,TRBV6-5,NA,CATRGLAGNEQFF,TGTGCCACCCGAGGACTAGCGGGAAATGAGCAGTTCTTC
TRBJ2-7,TRBD2,14,TRBV7-2,NA,CASSLVGLADEQYF,TGTGCCAGCAGCTTAGTAGGACTAGCGGACGAGCAGTACTTC
TRBJ1-1,NA,13,TRBV25-1,NA,CASSRGGDTEAFF,TGTGCCAGCAGTCGGGGGGGGGACACTGAAGCTTTCTTT
TRBJ1-2,NA,11,TRBV29-1,NA,CSVEVGAGYTF,TGCAGCGTTGAAGTTGGGGCTGGCTACACCTTC
TRBJ1-4,NA,13,TRBV3-1/TRBV3-2,NA,CASTRGFGEKLFF,TGTGCCAGCACCCGTGGGTTCGGGGAAAAACTGTTTTTT
TRBJ2-5,NA,13,TRBV12-3/TRBV12-4,NA,CASSLGTRETQYF,TGTGCCAGCAGTTTAGGTACAAGAGAGACCCAGTACTTC
TRBJ1-5,NA,14,TRBV19,once,CASFSRFSNQPQHF,TGTGCCAGTTTTTCGCGGTTTAGCAATCAGCCCCAGCATTTT
TRBJ2-3,NA,15,TRBV7-9,NA,CASSRSGDSTDTQYF,TGTGCCAGCAGCCGCTCGGGGGATAGCACAGATACGCAGTATTTT
TRBJ1-2,NA,13,TRBV28,NA,CASKSAGTYGYTF,TGTGCCAGCAAGTCGGCAGGCACCTATGGCTACACCTTC
TRBJ2-3,TRBD2,17,TRBV28,NA,CASSTRTSGGITDTQYF,TGTGCCAGCAGTACACGGACTAGCGGGGGGATCACAGATACGCAGTATTTT
TRBJ2-1,TRBD2,18,TRBV4-3,NA,CASSQDVLGLAGLNEQFF,TGCGCCAGCAGCCAAGATGTCTTGGGACTAGCGGGCCTCAATGAGCAGTTCTTC
TRBJ1-2,TRBD1,14,TRBV5-1,NA,CASSPGTGEYGYTF,TGCGCCAGCAGCCCAGGGACAGGGGAATATGGCTACACCTTC
TRBJ1-5,NA,13,TRBV2,NA,CASSAQPGQPQHF,TGTGCCAGCAGTGCCCAACCCGGTCAGCCCCAGCATTTT
TRBJ2-3,TRBD2,19,TRBV7-2,NA,CASSGFGTSGRASTDTQYF,TGTGCCAGCAGCGGCTTCGGGACTAGCGGGAGGGCTAGCACAGATACGCAGTATTTT
TRBJ2-2,TRBD2,13,TRBV29-1,few,CSGWTSGAGELFF,TGCAGCGGTTGGACTAGCGGAGCCGGGGAGCTGTTTTTT
TRBJ1-5,NA,11,TRBV6-6,NA,CASSPGQPQHF,TGTGCCAGCAGCCCCGGTCAGCCCCAGCATTTT
TRBJ2-4,NA,15,TRBV6-1,NA,CASTEGGLAKNIQYF,TGTGCCAGCACGGAGGGTGGACTAGCCAAAAACATTCAGTACTTC
TRBJ2-7,TRBD2,19,TRBV27,NA,CASSFRGGVTSGNSYEQYF,TGTGCCAGCAGTTTTCGGGGGGGTGTGACTAGCGGCAACTCCTACGAGCAGTACTTC
TRBJ2-1,NA,16,TRBV11-2,NA,CASSLDLWSSYNEQFF,TGTGCCAGCAGCTTAGATCTTTGGAGCTCCTACAATGAGCAGTTCTTC
TRBJ1-4,NA,14,TRBV2,NA,CATTKGAANEKLFF,TGTGCCACAACTAAAGGGGCGGCTAATGAAAAACTGTTTTTT
TRBJ2-2,TRBD1,15,TRBV7-6,NA,CASSLGGQPTGELFF,TGTGCCAGCAGCTTAGGGGGACAGCCTACCGGGGAGCTGTTTTTT
TRBJ2-1,TRBD1,16,TRBV9,once,CASSVIGTGAINEQFF,TGTGCCAGCAGCGTAATCGGGACAGGGGCGATCAATGAGCAGTTCTTC
TRBJ2-3,TRBD2,14,TRBV6-5,NA,CASSPTSFEDTQYF,TGTGCCAGCAGCCCGACTAGCTTTGAAGATACGCAGTATTTT
TRBJ1-1,NA,14,TRBV5-1,NA,CASSLGSGVGEAFF,TGCGCCAGCAGCTTGGGTTCAGGGGTGGGTGAAGCTTTCTTT
TRBJ2-7,TRBD2,15,TRBV5-1,NA,CASSSQGSGRYEQYF,TGCGCCAGCAGCTCCCAGGGCAGCGGGAGGTACGAGCAGTACTTC
TRBJ2-4,TRBD1,16,TRBV5-4,NA,CASSLGAGGSKNIQYF,TGTGCCAGCAGCTTGGGGGCAGGGGGCTCCAAAAACATTCAGTACTTC
TRBJ1-5,NA,14,TRBV20-1,few,CSASKGYSNQPQHF,TGCAGTGCTAGTAAGGGGTATAGCAATCAGCCCCAGCATTTT
TRBJ2-2,TRBD1,17,TRBV19,once,CASSRAGQAPNTGELFF,TGTGCCAGTAGTAGGGCCGGACAGGCACCGAACACCGGGGAGCTGTTTTTT
TRBJ1-4,NA,16,TRBV25-1,NA,CASSESRGTTNEKLFF,TGTGCCAGCAGTGAGTCGAGAGGGACAACTAATGAAAAACTGTTTTTT
TRBJ2-7,TRBD1,14,TRBV18,NA,CASSPGTGIYEQYF,TGTGCCAGCTCACCCGGGACAGGGATCTACGAGCAGTACTTC
TRBJ2-1,NA,13,TRBV11-2,once,CASSGLTPSEQFF,TGTGCCAGCTCAGGACTCACCCCAAGTGAGCAGTTCTTC
TRBJ2-7,TRBD1,15,TRBV7-2,once,CASSLSLQGAYEQYF,TGTGCCAGCAGCTTATCGTTACAGGGGGCATACGAGCAGTACTTC
TRBJ2-1,NA,15,TRBV2,once,CASILQGTSYNEQFF,TGTGCCAGCATTCTACAGGGAACTTCCTACAATGAGCAGTTCTTC
TRBJ2-1,NA,14,TRBV5-1,NA,CASSLGLSYNEQFF,TGCGCCAGCAGCTTGGGACTTTCCTACAATGAGCAGTTCTTC
TRBJ2-7,NA,12,TRBV6-2/TRBV6-3,NA,CASSSLVPEQYF,TGTGCCAGCAGCTCTCTCGTCCCCGAGCAGTACTTC
TRBJ1-6,TRBD1,12,TRBV12-3/TRBV12-4,NA,CASGTGESPLHF,TGTGCCAGCGGGACAGGGGAGTCACCCCTCCACTTT
TRBJ1-1,NA,11,TRBV7-2,NA,CASSLSRKAFF,TGTGCCAGCAGCTTATCTAGAAAGGCTTTCTTT
TRBJ2-7,TRBD1,15,TRBV19,NA,CASSIEDRGSYEQYF,TGTGCCAGTAGTATAGAGGACAGGGGAAGCTACGAGCAGTACTTC
TRBJ1-5,NA,15,TRBV19,NA,CASRSTGRGNQPQHF,TGTGCCAGTAGATCTACAGGGAGGGGCAATCAGCCCCAGCATTTT
TRBJ2-1,NA,12,TRBV12-3/TRBV12-4,NA,CASSLTGIGQFF,TGTGCCAGCAGTCTTACAGGGATCGGTCAGTTCTTC
TRBJ1-4,NA,14,TRBV7-9,NA,CASSLTAVNEKLFF,TGTGCCAGCAGCTTGACAGCTGTTAATGAAAAACTGTTTTTT
TRBJ2-7,TRBD2,14,TRBV11-2,NA,CASSQTGGTYEQYF,TGTGCCAGCAGCCAGACGGGGGGTACCTACGAGCAGTACTTC
TRBJ2-7,TRBD1,14,TRBV14,NA,CASSPRDRYYEQYF,TGTGCCAGCAGCCCCCGGGACAGATACTACGAGCAGTACTTC
TRBJ1-5,TRBD1,17,TRBV28,NA,CASSLWGQGGGNQPQHF,TGTGCCAGCAGTTTATGGGGACAGGGGGGAGGCAATCAGCCCCAGCATTTT